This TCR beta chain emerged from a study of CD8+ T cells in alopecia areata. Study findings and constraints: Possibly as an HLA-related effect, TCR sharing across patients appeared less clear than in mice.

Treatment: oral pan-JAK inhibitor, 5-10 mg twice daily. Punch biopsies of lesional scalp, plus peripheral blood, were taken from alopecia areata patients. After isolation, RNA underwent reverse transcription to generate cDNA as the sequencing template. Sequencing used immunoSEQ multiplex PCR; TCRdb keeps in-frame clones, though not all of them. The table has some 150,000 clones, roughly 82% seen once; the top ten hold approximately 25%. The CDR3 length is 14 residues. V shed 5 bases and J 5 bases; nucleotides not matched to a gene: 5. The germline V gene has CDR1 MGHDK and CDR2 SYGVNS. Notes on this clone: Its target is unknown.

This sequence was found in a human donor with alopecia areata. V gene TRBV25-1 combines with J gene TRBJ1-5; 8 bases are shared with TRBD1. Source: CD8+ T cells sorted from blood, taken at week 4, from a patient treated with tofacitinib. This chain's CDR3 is CASSPGQGDQPQHF. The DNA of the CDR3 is TGTGCCAGCAGTCCAGGACAGGGAGATCAGCCCCAGCATTTT.